The clone carrying this TCR beta chain was seen only a few times. The antigen is unknown. The sample comes from a study of CD8+ T cells in alopecia areata. Study-level information: Twice daily, treated patients received 5 to 10 mg of oral tofacitinib. Study-wide results and caveats: Sharing of TCR sequences between patients (possibly for HLA-related reasons) was less clear than in mice. Resident alphabeta T cells of normal skin are also sequenced in scalp samples.

Germline V CDR1 and CDR2: MNHEY, SMNVEV (reference sequence). V lost 4 bases to trimming and J lost 1 base; unmatched junction nucleotides: 6. CDR3 length: 16 amino acids. Alopecia areata patients gave lesional scalp punch biopsies and peripheral blood samples. Sequencing templates came from extracted RNA that was reverse transcribed into cDNA. The protocol was immunoSEQ multiplex PCR, while the TCRdb copy is restricted to in-frame clones and leaves out a portion. The repertoire holds hundreds of thousands of clones, with roughly 69% as singletons. The material sequenced was CD4+ T cells sorted from blood, taken at week 0. The chain couples TRBV27 to TRBJ2-3; 9 nucleotides agree with TRBD1. The source is a human donor with alopecia areata. The DNA for the CDR3 is TGTGCCAGCAGTTCCAGGACAGGGGTGGGCACAGATACGCAGTATTTT. This gives the protein CASSSRTGVGTDTQYF.